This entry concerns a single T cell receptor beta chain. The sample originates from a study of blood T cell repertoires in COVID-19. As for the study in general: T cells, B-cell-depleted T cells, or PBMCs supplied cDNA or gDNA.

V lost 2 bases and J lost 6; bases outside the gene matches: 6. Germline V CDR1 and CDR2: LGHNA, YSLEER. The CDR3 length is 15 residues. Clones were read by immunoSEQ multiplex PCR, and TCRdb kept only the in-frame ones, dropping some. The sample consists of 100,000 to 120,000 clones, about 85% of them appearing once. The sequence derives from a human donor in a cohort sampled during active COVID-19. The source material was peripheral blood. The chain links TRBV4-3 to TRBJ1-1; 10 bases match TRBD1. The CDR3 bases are TGCGCCAGCAGCCAACTAGGACAGGGGGAGCCTGAAGCTTTCTTT. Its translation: CASSQLGQGEPEAFF.